Below are 28 T cell receptor beta chains sequenced from a single sample in a study of blood T cell repertoires in COVID-19. The assay was immunoSEQ multiplex PCR, and TCRdb's table has in-frame clones only and misses some. The sample includes around 190,000 clones, roughly 76% of them seen just once. The sequenced material came from peripheral blood. These receptors all come from a woman in her thirties or forties with COVID-19, enrolled during active disease.

This clone has a handful of counts. DNA for the CDR3: TGCGCCAGCAGCCAAGATAGGGGGGGCTCAGATACGCAGTATTTT. Its translation is CASSQDRGGSDTQYF. J is TRBJ2-3 and V is TRBV4-1, with TRBD2 as a possible D gene (7 bases). Germline V CDR1 and CDR2: MGHRA, YSYEKL. This CDR3 has 15 residues. V lost 0 bases and J lost 4, with 11 bases in between.

The gene calls are TRBV5-1 and TRBJ2-2; TRBD1 agrees at 7 bases. The germline gives CDR1 SGHRS, CDR2 YFSETQ. This CDR3 is built from 14 residues. V was clipped by 4 bases and J by 6 bases; unmatched bases: 6. The CDR3 nucleotides are TGCGCCAGCAGCGTCTGGGACAGCGCCGGGGAGCTGTTTTTT. As protein: CASSVWDSAGELFF.

The chain is built from TRBV19 and TRBJ1-5, with 8 positions matching TRBD1. The J segment lost 6 bases and the V segment lost 5 bases, leaving 15 bases of the junction unmatched. The CDR3 extends over 17 amino acids. Per the germline V gene, CDR1 is LNHDA and CDR2 is SQIVND (reference sequence). In nucleotides, the CDR3 is TGTGCCAGTAGTCCAGGATGGGCCCAGGGGGCAGGTCAGCCCCAGCATTTT. This codes for CASSPGWAQGAGQPQHF.

The chain links TRBV19 to TRBJ2-5; D remains ambiguous. Germline V gives CDR1 LNHDA, CDR2 SQIVND (reference sequence). V was trimmed by 9 bases and J by 5 bases, leaving 7 bases between them. This CDR3 has 10 amino acids. CDR3 nucleotides: TGTGCCAGGCCGGAGGAGACCCAGTACTTC. Protein: CARPEETQYF.

This clone was counted only a few times. This chain uses TRBV2 with TRBJ1-4; 7 bases match TRBD1. CDR1 SNHLY and CDR2 FYNNEI come from the germline V gene. CDR3 length: 14 amino acids. V trimming: 6 bases; J trimming: 6 bases; junction bases outside the gene matches: 7. CDR3 DNA sequence: TGTGCCAGCAGAGCATTCGACAGGGATGAAAAACTGTTTTTT. Translating it yields CASRAFDRDEKLFF.

This clone occurred a few times. CDR3 loop: CSVKQGSFSEQYF. The DNA of the CDR3 is TGCAGCGTTAAACAGGGGTCATTTTCCGAGCAGTACTTC. The chain employs TRBV29-1 and TRBJ2-7, with 7 nucleotides matching TRBD1. This CDR3 is built from 13 residues. J was trimmed by 6 bases and V by 5 bases; bases with no gene match: 10. The germline V gene encodes CDR1 SQVTM and CDR2 ANQGSEA.

The J gene is TRBJ2-7, the V gene TRBV7-8, with a possible D match to TRBD2 (6 bases). Per germline, CDR1 SGHVS and CDR2 FQNEAQ. The CDR3 extends over 15 amino acids. Trimming cost V 5 bases and J 2 bases, with 16 bases left between them. The CDR3 DNA follows: TGTGCCAGCAGCCACCGGGACTTACTTCCCTACGAGCAGTACTTC. This translates into CASSHRDLLPYEQYF.

The rearrangement joins TRBV5-1 to TRBJ2-1; 7 bases are shared with TRBD2. This CDR3 has 13 amino acids. Germline CDR1 SGHRS, CDR2 YFSETQ. The ends lost 4 bases at V and 6 bases at J; junction bases unmatched: 4. The CDR3 DNA is TGCGCCAGCAGCCGAGTAGCGGGCAATGAGCAGTTCTTC. Translated: CASSRVAGNEQFF. Full variable domain (outside the CDR3, taken from reference TRBV5-1 and TRBJ2-1): KAGVTQTPRYLIKTRGQQVTLSCSPISGHRSVSWYQQTPGQGLQFLFEYFSETQRNKGNFPGRFSGRQFSNSRSEMNVSTLELGDSALYLCASSRVAGNEQFFGPGTRLTVL.

The chain is built from TRBV12-3 or TRBV12-4 and TRBJ2-7; 11 bases line up with TRBD2. CDR3 length equals 13 residues. V lost 6 bases to trimming and J lost 5 bases; unmatched junction nucleotides: 3. The CDR3: CASSLAGGHEQYV. The CDR3 nucleotides read TGTGCCAGCAGCCTAGCGGGGGGCCACGAGCAGTACGTC.

V usage is TRBV30 and J usage is TRBJ1-6, with 8 bases that match TRBD1. Trimming removed 4 bases from V and 9 bases from J; junction bases left unmatched: 5. CDR1 is GTSNPN and CDR2 is SVGIG in the germline V gene (reference sequence). The CDR3 has 13 residues. The CDR3 here is CAWTRTGTSPLHF. CDR3 DNA: TGTGCCTGGACCCGGACAGGGACTTCACCCCTCCACTTT. Drawing the rest from reference TRBV30 and TRBJ1-6, the complete variable domain is SQTIHQWPATLVQPVGSPLSLECTVEGTSNPNLYWYRQAAGRGLQLLFYSVGIGQISSEVPQNLSASRPQDRQFILSSKKLLLSDSGFYLCAWTRTGTSPLHFGNGTRLTVT.

The rearrangement links TRBV20-1 to TRBJ2-3; 13 bases line up with TRBD2. The CDR3 is 17 residues long. V was pared by 3 bases and J by 4 bases, with 10 bases of the junction left unmatched. Germline V gene sequence: CDR1 DFQATT, CDR2 SNEGSKA (reference sequence). The CDR3 DNA reads TGCAGTGCTAGTAGACTAGCGGGAGGAAGGGCCTCAGATACGCAGTATTTT. This gives the protein CSASRLAGGRASDTQYF.

The chain recombines TRBV18 with TRBJ2-2, with D possibly matching TRBD1 (6 bases). The germline CDR1 and CDR2 sequences are KGHSH and LQKENI. The CDR3 extends over 16 amino acids. Trimming took 3 bases from V and 4 from J, leaving 15 bases between them. The CDR3 DNA is TGTGCCAGCTCACCCGTGGGGGACAAGACCACCGGGGAGCTGTTTTTT. Translated, it gives CASSPVGDKTTGELFF.

CDR3 sequence (DNA): TGTGCCAGCAGCCAGCGGGGTTCCGCTTATCTTTACAATGAGCAGTTCTTC. Translation gives CASSQRGSAYLYNEQFF. V is TRBV3-1 (or the pseudogene TRBV3-2) and J is TRBJ2-1; D is perhaps TRBD2 (6 bases). This CDR3 is built from 17 residues. CDR1 is LGHDT and CDR2 is YNNKEL in the germline V gene (reference sequence). With 3 bases removed from V and 4 bases from J, the gap between germline ends came to 19 bases.

This chain uses TRBV28 with TRBJ1-2; perhaps TRBD1 as D (5 bases). The CDR3 loop spans 13 amino acids. Trimming shortened V by 6 bases and J by 1 base, and 9 bases separated the two germline ends. The germline gives CDR1 MDHEN, CDR2 SYDVKM. The CDR3 DNA follows: TGTGCCAGCAGCTTCGGGGGTAACTATGGCTACACCTTC. Protein sequence: CASSFGGNYGYTF.

The rearrangement links TRBV4-1 to TRBJ1-1; D perhaps matches TRBD1 (5 bases). The length of the CDR3 is 14 residues. The germline V gene encodes CDR1 MGHRA and CDR2 YSYEKL. Trimming left V 4 bases short and J 4 bases short, with 13 bases between. The chain's CDR3 is CASSRVGGATEAFF. CDR3 coding DNA: TGCGCCAGCAGCCGGGTGGGAGGGGCCACTGAAGCTTTCTTT.

The chain uses TRBV5-8 and TRBJ1-4; D remains ambiguous. Trimming stripped 7 bases from V and 0 bases from J, with 10 bases between. Germline CDR1 reads SGHTS; CDR2 reads YDEGEE. The CDR3 is 14 residues long. The CDR3 region has the DNA TGTGCCAGCGCCCGGCGGTCAACTAATGAAAAACTGTTTTTT. This sequence encodes CASARRSTNEKLFF.

This clone was seen a single time. The CDR3: CASSAGTSGSYEQFF. The CDR3 nucleotides read TGTGCCAGCAGTGCTGGGACTAGCGGGAGTTATGAGCAGTTCTTC. This rearrangement joins TRBV2 to TRBJ2-1; 14 bases map to TRBD2. The CDR3 totals 15 residues. Unmatched junction bases numbered 4, after V lost 4 bases and J lost 8 bases. The germline V gene has CDR1 SNHLY and CDR2 FYNNEI.

This chain connects TRBV6-6 to TRBJ1-5; 10 bases agree with TRBD1. Germline assignment: CDR1 MNHNY and CDR2 SVGAGI (reference sequence). The J segment lost 7 bases and the V segment lost 8 bases, leaving 8 bases of the junction unmatched. This CDR3 region has 14 residues. The CDR3 spells CASQGQGKDQPQHF. As DNA, the CDR3 is TGTGCCAGCCAGGGACAGGGGAAGGACCAGCCCCAGCATTTT.

The table lists this clone with a count of one. The chain couples TRBV4-1 to TRBJ2-2; 11 bases are a match to TRBD2. The trim removed 6 bases at V and 5 bases at J, leaving 11 bases unmatched. Germline loops: CDR1 MGHRA, CDR2 YSYEKL. The CDR3 consists of 17 residues. CDR3 residues: CASRPNSGRAGTGELFF. CDR3 in DNA: TGCGCCAGCAGACCAAATAGCGGGAGGGCGGGGACCGGGGAGCTGTTTTTT.

The gene calls are TRBV30 and TRBJ1-3; no firm D call. This CDR3 region has 15 residues. Germline values: CDR1 GTSNPN, CDR2 SVGIG (reference sequence). V dropped 2 bases and J dropped 8 bases, with 19 bases sitting between them. The DNA of the CDR3 is TGTGCCTGGAGTTGGGCGGGAGCTCTCCGGGACACCATATATTTT. Protein product: CAWSWAGALRDTIYF.

The rearrangement uses TRBV7-9 and TRBJ2-3; D remains unclear. The germline V gene encodes CDR1 SEHNR and CDR2 FQNEAQ (reference sequence). This CDR3 has 12 residues. The V gene lost 5 bases and the J gene lost 6 bases, with 9 bases spanning the gap. The CDR3 nucleotides read TGTGCCAGCAGCACGATCCGGGATACGCAGTATTTT. It encodes CASSTIRDTQYF.

The chain carries TRBV4-2 and TRBJ2-3, with 7 bases matching TRBD2. V gave up 0 bases and J gave up 8 bases; unmatched junction bases: 11. From germline, CDR1 is LGHNA and CDR2 YNFKEQ. The CDR3 is 16 amino acids. The chain's CDR3 is CASSQDWGGGSITQYF. The CDR3 nucleotides are TGTGCCAGCAGCCAAGACTGGGGCGGGGGAAGCATTACGCAGTATTTT.

This chain joins TRBV25-1 and TRBJ2-2; D unresolved. The CDR3 totals 12 residues. Germline V gene data show CDR1 as MGHDK and CDR2 as SYGVNS. Trimming removed 8 bases at V and 2 bases at J, with 6 bases between. The DNA of the CDR3 is TGTGCCAGCTCCCTCAACACCGGGGAGCTGTTTTTT. Protein: CASSLNTGELFF. The whole variable domain, filled in from reference TRBV25-1 and TRBJ2-2, reads EADIYQTPRYLVIGTGKKITLECSQTMGHDKMYWYQQDPGMELHLIHYSYGVNSTEKGDLSSESTVSRIRTEHFPLTLESARPSHTSQYLCASSLNTGELFFGEGSRLTVL.

For this clone: At one boundary the junction diverges from the germline segment, which might be a read error. J is TRBJ2-2 and V is TRBV27, with TRBD1 identical over 9 bases. The CDR3 sequence is 16 residues long. CDR1 is MNHEY, CDR2 SMNVEV, per germline (reference sequence). This CDR3 is CASTRRTGVNTEELFF. The CDR3 DNA reads TGTGCCAGCACTAGGAGGACAGGGGTCAACACCGAGGAGCTGTTTTTT.

The CDR3 here is CASSPGTGGFGYTF. The CDR3 region has the DNA TGTGCCAGCAGCCCTGGGACAGGGGGCTTTGGCTACACCTTC. The chain combines TRBV5-6 with TRBJ1-2, with TRBD1 identical over 12 bases. Trimming at V came to 4 bases and at J to 7 bases, leaving 5 bases not matched to a gene. CDR1 is SGHDT, CDR2 YYEEEE, per germline. The length of the CDR3 is 14 residues.

The chain employs TRBV29-1 and TRBJ1-2; 9 bases agree with TRBD1. The CDR3 has 15 residues. Germline CDR1 is SQVTM and CDR2 is ANQGSEA. The CDR3 here is CSHTGTGKDGDGYTF. In DNA, the CDR3 is TGCAGTCATACCGGGACAGGGAAAGACGGAGATGGCTACACCTTC.

This clone has more than one count but fewer than ten. The chain uses TRBV6-5 and TRBJ1-1; 8 positions match TRBD1. The CDR3 has 15 amino acids. From germline, CDR1 is MNHEY and CDR2 SVGAGI. Trimming cost V 2 bases and J 4 bases; bases outside gene matches: 6. Here the CDR3 reads CASSYATGGRTEAFF. In DNA form, the CDR3 reads TGTGCCAGCAGTTACGCCACAGGGGGACGCACTGAAGCTTTCTTT.

This chain joins TRBV4-1 and TRBJ1-4; 7 positions agree with TRBD1. The V and J ends lost 1 base and 4 bases, in that order; junction bases with no gene match: 6. The CDR3 is 16 amino acids. From germline, CDR1 is MGHRA and CDR2 YSYEKL. The CDR3 region is CASSQGPGQLNEKLFF. CDR3 DNA sequence: TGCGCCAGCAGCCAAGGCCCGGGACAGCTTAATGAAAAACTGTTTTTT.